The 15 T cell receptor beta chains in this list originate from one sample, sequenced in a study of blood T cell repertoires in COVID-19. This table comes from immunoSEQ multiplex PCR, and its TCRdb copy is limited to in-frame clones, with some not included. The repertoire consists of some 500,000 clones, with about 89% occurring once and the leading ten covering roughly 8.3%. The material sequenced was peripheral blood. The receptors come from a woman aged 45-60 years with COVID-19, enrolled during active disease.

The chain has TRBV19 and TRBJ1-5, with D possibly matching TRBD1 (5 bases). The CDR3 has 15 amino acids. Germline V gene data show CDR1 as LNHDA and CDR2 as SQIVND (reference sequence). V was cut by 5 bases and J by 0 bases, with 11 bases left in between. CDR3 sequence (DNA): TGTGCCAGTAGTGTCGGGACTCTTAGCAATCAGCCCCAGCATTTT. This gives the protein CASSVGTLSNQPQHF.

In this sample, this clone turned up once. The chain is built from TRBV4-2 and TRBJ2-7; D is unclear. Deletions cut 4 bases from V and 1 base from J, with 23 bases between. In germline, CDR1 is LGHNA, CDR2 YNFKEQ. The CDR3 covers 18 residues. The CDR3 bases are TGTGCCAGCAGCCGCCACATAGCCACTGGTACCGAATCCTACGAGCAGTACTTC. Encoded protein: CASSRHIATGTESYEQYF.

The chain combines TRBV29-1 with TRBJ2-7, with a tentative D call TRBD1 (5 bases). The CDR3 sequence is 15 residues long. Germline V gives CDR1 SQVTM, CDR2 ANQGSEA. V lost 5 bases to trimming and J lost 3 bases, with 20 bases between them. The CDR3 spells CSVLDFGHLRYEQYF. Written as DNA, the CDR3 is TGCAGCGTTCTTGACTTTGGACACCTACGCTACGAGCAGTACTTC.

The chain has TRBV5-1 and TRBJ1-2; no firm D call. CDR1 and CDR2 from the germline V gene are SGHRS and YFSETQ. The CDR3 has 14 residues. V shed 5 bases and J shed 6 bases, with 17 bases lying between them. The CDR3 DNA reads TGCGCCAGCAGTTCCTCTTACCCTACCGATGGCTACACCTTC. It is translated as CASSSSYPTDGYTF.

This chain uses TRBV18 with TRBJ2-7, with TRBD1 as a possible D gene (6 bases). CDR3 length: 16 amino acids. Germline V gene data show CDR1 as KGHSH and CDR2 as LQKENI. Deletions cut 3 bases from V and 2 bases from J, with 17 bases between. The DNA of the CDR3 is TGTGCCAGCTCACCCCGACAGGTTCGGTCCCCCTACGAGCAGTACTTC. Translating it yields CASSPRQVRSPYEQYF.

This sequence joins TRBV4-1 and TRBJ2-3; 7 bases agree with TRBD2. Germline assignment: CDR1 MGHRA and CDR2 YSYEKL. V trimming: 2 bases; J trimming: 2 bases; junction bases outside the gene matches: 7. This CDR3 comprises 16 residues. The chain's CDR3 is CASSQLSGEHTDTQYF. The CDR3 DNA follows: TGCGCCAGCAGCCAATTGAGCGGGGAGCACACAGATACGCAGTATTTT.

The chain uses TRBV28 and TRBJ2-5; 12 bases match TRBD2. The CDR3 loop spans 16 amino acids. Germline CDR1 and CDR2: MDHEN and SYDVKM. Trimming took 5 bases from V and 1 from J; bases not matched to a gene: 5. The CDR3: CASSRGLAGFQETQYF. The CDR3 region has the DNA TGTGCCAGCAGTCGCGGACTAGCGGGGTTCCAAGAGACCCAGTACTTC.

This chain uses TRBV28 with TRBJ2-7, with 8 positions matching TRBD1. Trimming took 6 bases from V and 3 from J; bases not matched to a gene: 13. CDR1 and CDR2 (germline): MDHEN, SYDVKM. The length of the CDR3 is 16 residues. The CDR3 loop is CASSPARNRGDYEQYF. The CDR3 DNA reads TGTGCCAGCAGCCCAGCCAGAAACAGGGGGGACTACGAGCAGTACTTC.

The chain employs TRBV5-1 and TRBJ2-7, with 7 nucleotides matching TRBD2. The CDR3 runs to 13 residues. Germline trimming cut 4 bases from V and 6 bases from J; bases unmatched to any gene: 7. The germline V gene encodes CDR1 SGHRS and CDR2 YFSETQ. The CDR3: CASSGGEWREQYF. CDR3 bases: TGCGCCAGCAGCGGGGGGGAATGGCGCGAGCAGTACTTC.

The chain is built from TRBV2 and TRBJ2-2, with 8 bases fitting TRBD2. The CDR3 sequence is 14 residues long. J lost 1 base, V lost 8 bases, and 3 bases had no gene match. Looked up from germline, CDR1 is SNHLY and CDR2 is FYNNEI. The CDR3 DNA is TGTGCCAGCTCCGGGACTAGGAACACCGGGGAGCTGTTTTTT. Its protein product is CASSGTRNTGELFF.

V is TRBV10-1 and J is TRBJ2-7, with 9 bases identical to TRBD1. With V trimmed by 3 bases and J by 2 bases, 5 bases remained unmatched. The CDR3 sequence is 15 residues long. CDR1 and CDR2 from the germline V gene are WNHNN and SYGVQD (reference sequence). The CDR3 reads CASSDPRTGAYEQYF. The CDR3, as DNA: TGCGCCAGCAGTGACCCTCGGACAGGGGCCTACGAGCAGTACTTC.

This clone was found many times. The chain joins TRBV2 to TRBJ1-1, with D possibly TRBD1 on 5 matching bases. Germline lookup yields CDR1 SNHLY and CDR2 FYNNEI. The V end was cut by 7 bases, the J end by 4 bases, with 16 bases between. This CDR3 has 14 residues. The CDR3 loop is CASKLGIGGTEAFF. The CDR3 DNA sequence: TGTGCCAGCAAATTAGGGATCGGGGGCACTGAAGCTTTCTTT. The full variable domain, rest sourced from reference TRBV2 and TRBJ1-1, is EPEVTQTPSHQVTQMGQEVILRCVPISNHLYFYWYRQILGQKVEFLVSFYNNEISEKSEIFDDQFSVERPDGSNFTLKIRSTKLEDSAMYFCASKLGIGGTEAFFGQGTRLTVV.

The chain recombines TRBV7-9 with TRBJ1-1; the D gene is possibly TRBD1 (6 bases). The CDR3 is 14 residues long. Germline V CDR1 and CDR2: SEHNR, FQNEAQ (reference sequence). V gave up 5 bases and J gave up 6 bases, with 16 bases separating them. This CDR3 reads CASSKSQGRPEAFF. DNA of the CDR3: TGTGCCAGCAGCAAGTCCCAGGGGCGACCTGAAGCTTTCTTT.

The chain uses TRBV6-5 and TRBJ1-1; D uncertain. Trimming left V 0 bases short and J 0 bases short, with 8 bases between. Germline CDR1 MNHEY, CDR2 SVGAGI. This CDR3 contains 15 residues. The chain's CDR3 is CASSYSPHLNTEAFF. CDR3 nucleotide sequence: TGTGCCAGCAGTTACTCCCCACACCTGAACACTGAAGCTTTCTTT.

About this clone itself: Other DNA variants within this sample encode the same CDR3. V gene TRBV3-1 (or the pseudogene TRBV3-2) combines with J gene TRBJ2-2; a possible D gene is TRBD2 (5 bases). From germline, CDR1 is LGHDT and CDR2 YNNKEL (reference sequence). The CDR3 has 14 amino acids. Trimming cost V 4 bases and J 5 bases, with 11 bases left between them. The chain's CDR3 is CASSPRTGTGELFF. CDR3 nucleotides: TGTGCCAGCAGCCCTCGGACGGGAACCGGGGAGCTGTTTTTT.